These T cell receptor beta chains were read from a single sample in a study of cytomegalovirus exposure and HLA in healthy donors. Sequenced by immunoSEQ multiplex PCR; TCRdb stores in-frame clones only, minus some. Here the sample spans 85,000 to 120,000 clones, 50% to 70% being singletons. The sample consisted of PBMCs. These receptors were obtained from a human donor in good health. Each CDR3 is given with its conserved first and last residue. A D gene is named only where the DNA matches it firmly. Clone size is given for some rows only: seen once, a few or many times, or a class if the clone is expanded.

CATHVAGGRNEQFF	TGTGCCACCCATGTAGCGGGAGGGAGGAATGAGCAGTTCTTC	.	TRBD2	TRBV6-5	TRBJ2-1
CASRETGGNYNEQFF	TGTGCCAGCAGAGAGACAGGGGGTAATTACAATGAGCAGTTCTTC	once	TRBD1	TRBV6-5	TRBJ2-1
CASSLGGVTREQYF	TGTGCCAGCAGCTTAGGCGGGGTTACGAGAGAGCAGTACTTC	.	.	TRBV13	TRBJ2-7
CASSHNRQGPPYEQYF	TGTGCCAGCAGCCATAATAGACAGGGGCCCCCCTACGAGCAGTACTTC	.	TRBD1	TRBV7-9	TRBJ2-7
CAWSQTSGYNEQFF	TGTGCCTGGAGCCAGACTAGCGGTTACAATGAGCAGTTCTTC	.	TRBD2	TRBV30	TRBJ2-1
CSVSGAGGGQPQHF	TGCAGCGTTTCGGGGGCAGGGGGAGGTCAGCCCCAGCATTTT	once	TRBD1	TRBV29-1	TRBJ1-5
CASSLLVAGSGTDTQYF	TGCGCCAGCAGCTTGCTAGTAGCGGGTAGTGGCACAGATACGCAGTATTTT	.	TRBD2	TRBV5-1	TRBJ2-3
CASSFWTGGNQPQHF	TGTGCCAGCAGTTTTTGGACAGGGGGCAATCAGCCCCAGCATTTT	few	TRBD1	TRBV28	TRBJ1-5
CASRGLAGRYNEQFF	TGTGCCAGCCGCGGACTAGCGGGACGGTACAATGAGCAGTTCTTC	.	TRBD2	TRBV28	TRBJ2-1
CASSLPSHEQYF	TGCGCCAGCAGCTTGCCGTCCCACGAGCAGTACTTC	.	.	TRBV5-1	TRBJ2-7
CASSLLAGARDEQYF	TGTGCCAGCAGTTTATTGGCGGGAGCGAGAGACGAGCAGTACTTC	.	TRBD2	TRBV27	TRBJ2-7
CASSFGSGIIYEQYF	TGTGCCAGTAGTTTTGGTAGCGGGATTATCTACGAGCAGTACTTC	.	TRBD2	TRBV19	TRBJ2-7
CASSGGPLDTQYF	TGTGCCAGCAGTGGGGGGCCGTTAGATACGCAGTATTTT	few	.	TRBV2	TRBJ2-3
CASSLFAGESTDTQYF	TGTGCCAGCAGTTTATTTGCGGGAGAATCCACAGATACGCAGTATTTT	.	TRBD2	TRBV27	TRBJ2-3
CASSSGQMYGYTF	TGCGCCAGCAGCTCCGGACAAATGTATGGCTACACCTTC	.	.	TRBV5-1	TRBJ1-2
CASSLRLAGDTYEQYF	TGTGCCAGCAGCTTAAGGCTAGCGGGAGACACCTACGAGCAGTACTTC	.	TRBD2	TRBV11-2	TRBJ2-7
CASSLGGGLAVNEQFF	TGCGCCAGCAGCTTGGGGGGGGGTCTCGCTGTCAATGAGCAGTTCTTC	.	TRBD2	TRBV5-1	TRBJ2-1
CASSRTSSYEQYF	TGCGCCAGCTCGCGAACTAGTTCCTACGAGCAGTACTTC	.	.	TRBV5-1	TRBJ2-7
CASSYGGGGTGNTIYF	TGTGCCAGCAGTTACGGGGGGGGCGGAACTGGAAACACCATATATTTT	.	.	TRBV6-6	TRBJ1-3
CASSFRPMQETQYF	TGTGCCAGCAGCTTCAGGCCGATGCAAGAGACCCAGTACTTC	.	.	TRBV7-3	TRBJ2-5
CATTAGTSAINEQFF	TGTGCCACTACCGCGGGGACTAGCGCCATCAATGAGCAGTTCTTC	.	TRBD2	TRBV28	TRBJ2-1
CASRVSGTRSYEQYF	TGTGCCAGCAGAGTAAGCGGGACCCGCTCCTACGAGCAGTACTTC	.	TRBD2	TRBV2	TRBJ2-7
CASSHRTGEAYEQYF	TGTGCCAGCAGTCACCGGACAGGGGAAGCCTACGAGCAGTACTTC	.	TRBD1	TRBV2	TRBJ2-7
CATSRASGSPDTQYF	TGTGCCACCAGCAGGGCTAGCGGGAGCCCAGATACGCAGTATTTT	few	TRBD2	TRBV15	TRBJ2-3
CASSYSRGMNTEAFF	TGTGCCAGCAGTTACTCTAGGGGAATGAACACTGAAGCTTTCTTT	.	.	TRBV6-6	TRBJ1-1
CASSLATGLASTGELFF	TGTGCCAGCAGCTTAGCTACTGGACTAGCGTCCACCGGGGAGCTGTTTTTT	.	TRBD2	TRBV7-9	TRBJ2-2
CASGPGQGFNQPQHF	TGTGCTAGTGGCCCGGGACAGGGATTCAATCAGCCCCAGCATTTT	.	TRBD1	TRBV12-5	TRBJ1-5
CASSLSLGGGLETQYF	TGCGCCAGCAGCCTCTCCCTCGGGGGGGGGCTAGAGACCCAGTACTTC	.	TRBD2	TRBV4-1	TRBJ2-5
CASSSETDTQYF	TGTGCCAGCAGCTCGGAGACAGATACGCAGTATTTT	few	.	TRBV7-9	TRBJ2-3
CASSIRQARDTQYF	TGTGCCAGTAGTATACGACAGGCCCGTGATACGCAGTATTTT	.	.	TRBV19	TRBJ2-3
CASTSESMRTDTQYF	TGTGCCAGCACGAGCGAGTCGATGCGGACAGATACGCAGTATTTT	once	.	TRBV2	TRBJ2-3
CAISESSVYEQYF	TGTGCCATCAGTGAGTCGAGTGTTTACGAGCAGTACTTC	.	.	TRBV10-3	TRBJ2-7
CASRSGLAGTDTQYF	TGTGCCAGCAGAAGTGGACTAGCGGGAACAGATACGCAGTATTTT	few	TRBD2	TRBV6-5	TRBJ2-3
CASSYEALKPLHF	TGTGCCAGCAGTTACGAGGCTCTTAAGCCCCTCCACTTT	.	.	TRBV6-5	TRBJ1-6
CASSWQGNQPQHF	TGTGCCAGCAGCTGGCAGGGGAATCAGCCCCAGCATTTT	once	.	TRBV7-9	TRBJ1-5
CASSRSWGGKNIQYF	TGTGCCAGCAGCCGGAGCTGGGGGGGTAAAAACATTCAGTACTTC	.	TRBD2	TRBV14	TRBJ2-4
CASSPDRGAFF	TGTGCCAGCTCCCCCGACCGCGGAGCTTTCTTT	.	.	TRBV18	TRBJ1-1
CASSMNTQSDEQYF	TGTGCCAGTAGTATGAATACCCAAAGCGACGAGCAGTACTTC	few	.	TRBV19	TRBJ2-7
CASSSGQGRDTQYF	TGTGCCAGTAGTTCGGGACAGGGGAGAGATACGCAGTATTTT	.	TRBD1	TRBV19	TRBJ2-3
CASSLGGRAGNEQFF	TGTGCCAGCAGCTTAGGCGGGAGGGCGGGCAATGAGCAGTTCTTC	.	TRBD2	TRBV11-3	TRBJ2-1
CASSPKDRGIDSPLHF	TGTGCCAGCAGCCCGAAGGACAGGGGAATCGATTCACCCCTCCACTTT	.	TRBD1	TRBV13	TRBJ1-6
CASSLEFETEGNSPLHF	TGTGCCAGCAGCTTGGAGTTCGAGACAGAAGGGAATTCACCCCTCCACTTT	.	.	TRBV5-8	TRBJ1-6
CASSLAGIESYEQYF	TGTGCCAGCAGCTTGGCCGGGATAGAAAGCTACGAGCAGTACTTC	.	.	TRBV5-4	TRBJ2-7
CASSSMTGLAGQYNEQFF	TGTGCCAGCAGCTCGATGACTGGACTAGCGGGACAATACAATGAGCAGTTCTTC	.	TRBD2	TRBV7-6	TRBJ2-1
CASSQVGAGGETQYF	TGCGCCAGCAGCCAAGTAGGTGCAGGGGGTGAGACCCAGTACTTC	.	TRBD1	TRBV4-1	TRBJ2-5
CASSVAGLPNQPQHF	TGTGCCAGCAGCGTAGCGGGATTGCCCAATCAGCCCCAGCATTTT	.	.	TRBV9	TRBJ1-5
CASSSTGRVLNTEAFF	TGTGCCAGCAGTTCCACAGGGAGAGTTTTGAACACTGAAGCTTTCTTT	once	.	TRBV6-5	TRBJ1-1